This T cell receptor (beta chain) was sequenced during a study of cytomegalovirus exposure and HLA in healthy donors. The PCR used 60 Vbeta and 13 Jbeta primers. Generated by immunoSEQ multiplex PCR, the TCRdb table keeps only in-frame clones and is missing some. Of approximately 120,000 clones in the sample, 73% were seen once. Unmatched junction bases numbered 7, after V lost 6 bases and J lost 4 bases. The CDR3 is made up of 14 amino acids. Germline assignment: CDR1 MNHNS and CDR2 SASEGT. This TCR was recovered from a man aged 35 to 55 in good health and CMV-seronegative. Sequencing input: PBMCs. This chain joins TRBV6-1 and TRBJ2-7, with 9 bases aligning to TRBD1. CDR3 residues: CASSLGQGFYEQYF. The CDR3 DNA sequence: TGTGCCAGCAGCTTAGGACAGGGGTTTTACGAGCAGTACTTC.